The clone carrying this T cell receptor beta chain has a count of ten or more. Its antigen remains unidentified. TCRdb analysed the reads with MiXCR anew, one entry per CDR3 protein. The table lists almost 550,000 distinct CDR3 sequences, 16% of them singletons. V lost 1 base to trimming and J lost 2 bases, with 8 bases between them. Germline values: CDR1 SEHNR, CDR2 FQNEAQ (reference sequence). The CDR3 extends over 14 amino acids. The data derive from a study of T cell repertoires in cytomegalovirus infection. Whole-study context: Public TCR beta signature analysis indicated the presence of both CMV infection and matching HLA type. Whole-study results and caveats: CMV carriers with the relevant HLA were identified by cumulative public TCR beta family frequency. HLA-C-restricted CMV clonotypes gave the most frequent clonotype in two of eight donors.

This clonotype was obtained from a human donor in good health (CMV status not recorded). Some clones in this sample may be carry-over from other donors' samples. The chain uses TRBV7-9 and TRBJ1-2; D is unresolved. Sequenced: CD8+ T cells from PBMCs. The CDR3 spells CASSLVSGNYGYTF. The DNA for the CDR3 is TGTGCCAGCAGCTTAGTTTCAGGAAACTATGGCTACACCTTC.